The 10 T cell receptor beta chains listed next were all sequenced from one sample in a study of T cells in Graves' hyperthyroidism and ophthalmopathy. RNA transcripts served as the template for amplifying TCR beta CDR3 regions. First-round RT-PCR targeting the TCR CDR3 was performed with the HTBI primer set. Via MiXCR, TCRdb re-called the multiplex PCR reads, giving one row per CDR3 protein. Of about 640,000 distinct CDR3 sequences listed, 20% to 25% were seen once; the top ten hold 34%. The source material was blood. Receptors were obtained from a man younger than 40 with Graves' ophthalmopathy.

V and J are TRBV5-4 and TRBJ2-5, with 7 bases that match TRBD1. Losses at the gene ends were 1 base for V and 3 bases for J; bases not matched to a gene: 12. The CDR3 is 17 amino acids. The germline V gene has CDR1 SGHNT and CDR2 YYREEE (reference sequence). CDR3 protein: CASSLLGWDRNEETQYF. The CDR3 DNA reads TGTGCCAGCAGCTTGTTGGGCTGGGACAGAAATGAAGAGACCCAGTACTTC.

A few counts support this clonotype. CDR3: CAISEPPGLGIYEQYF. The CDR3 region has the DNA TGTGCCATCAGTGAGCCTCCGGGGCTAGGGATCTACGAGCAGTACTTC. The chain employs TRBV10-3 and TRBJ2-7; D possibly matches TRBD1 or TRBD2 (5 bases each). Germline V lookup: CDR1 ENHRY, CDR2 SYGVKD. V lost 2 bases to trimming and J lost 3 bases, with 17 bases between them. This CDR3 region has 16 residues.

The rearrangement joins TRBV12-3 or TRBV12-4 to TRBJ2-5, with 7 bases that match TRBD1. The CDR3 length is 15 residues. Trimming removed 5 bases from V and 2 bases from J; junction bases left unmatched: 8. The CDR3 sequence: CASSRWDRNQETQYF. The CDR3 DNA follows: TGTGCCAGCAGTCGTTGGGACAGAAATCAAGAGACCCAGTACTTC.

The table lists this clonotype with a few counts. This CDR3 reads CATSDLSYTEAFF. The CDR3 DNA reads TGTGCCACCAGTGATTTAAGCTACACTGAAGCTTTCTTT. The chain links TRBV24-1 to TRBJ1-1; D is ambiguous. The CDR3 consists of 13 residues. The V gene lost 1 base and the J gene lost 3 bases, with 5 bases spanning the gap. The germline V gene has CDR1 KGHDR and CDR2 SFDVKD.

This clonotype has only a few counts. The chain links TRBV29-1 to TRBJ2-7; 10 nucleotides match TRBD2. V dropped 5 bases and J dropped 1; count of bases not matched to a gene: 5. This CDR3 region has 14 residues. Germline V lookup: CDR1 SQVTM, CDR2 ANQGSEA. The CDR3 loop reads CSVLRTSGSYEQYF. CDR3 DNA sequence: TGCAGCGTTCTTCGGACTAGCGGTTCCTACGAGCAGTACTTC.

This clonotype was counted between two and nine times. CDR3 nucleotides: TGCAGTGCACCCACCCCCGACCCCGCCTACGAGCAGTACTTC. Amino acid sequence: CSAPTPDPAYEQYF. This chain connects TRBV20-1 to TRBJ2-7; D remains ambiguous. The V end was cut by 6 bases, the J end by 2 bases, with 17 bases between. Germline CDR1 is DFQATT and CDR2 is SNEGSKA (reference sequence). This CDR3 contains 14 residues.

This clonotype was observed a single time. Here the CDR3 DNA reads TGTGCCAGCAGTTCCGCCGGGACAGGGAGTTTCGAGCAGTACTTC. It codes for CASSSAGTGSFEQYF. The chain couples TRBV6-5 to TRBJ2-7; 9 positions match TRBD1. Looked up from germline, CDR1 is MNHEY and CDR2 is SVGAGI. The CDR3 has 15 amino acids. Trimming took 4 bases from V and 6 from J; bases not matched to a gene: 10.

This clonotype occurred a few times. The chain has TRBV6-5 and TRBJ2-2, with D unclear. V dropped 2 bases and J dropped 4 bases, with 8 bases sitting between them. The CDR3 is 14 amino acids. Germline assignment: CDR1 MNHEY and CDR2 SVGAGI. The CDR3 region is CASSYGQITGELFF. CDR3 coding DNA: TGTGCCAGCAGTTACGGGCAGATCACCGGGGAGCTGTTTTTT.

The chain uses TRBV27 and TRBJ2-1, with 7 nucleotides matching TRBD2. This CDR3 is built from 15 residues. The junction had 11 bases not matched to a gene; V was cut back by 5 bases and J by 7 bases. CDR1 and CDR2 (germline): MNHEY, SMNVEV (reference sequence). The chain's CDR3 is CASSPSRTSYNEQFF. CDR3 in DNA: TGTGCCAGCAGTCCTTCACGGACTAGTTATAATGAGCAGTTCTTC.

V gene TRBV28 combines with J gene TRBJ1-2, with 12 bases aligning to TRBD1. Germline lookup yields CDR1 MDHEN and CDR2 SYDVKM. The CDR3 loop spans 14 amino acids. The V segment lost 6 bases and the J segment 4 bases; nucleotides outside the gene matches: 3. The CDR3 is CASRGQGALYGYTF. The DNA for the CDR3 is TGTGCCAGCAGGGGACAGGGGGCCCTCTATGGCTACACCTTC.